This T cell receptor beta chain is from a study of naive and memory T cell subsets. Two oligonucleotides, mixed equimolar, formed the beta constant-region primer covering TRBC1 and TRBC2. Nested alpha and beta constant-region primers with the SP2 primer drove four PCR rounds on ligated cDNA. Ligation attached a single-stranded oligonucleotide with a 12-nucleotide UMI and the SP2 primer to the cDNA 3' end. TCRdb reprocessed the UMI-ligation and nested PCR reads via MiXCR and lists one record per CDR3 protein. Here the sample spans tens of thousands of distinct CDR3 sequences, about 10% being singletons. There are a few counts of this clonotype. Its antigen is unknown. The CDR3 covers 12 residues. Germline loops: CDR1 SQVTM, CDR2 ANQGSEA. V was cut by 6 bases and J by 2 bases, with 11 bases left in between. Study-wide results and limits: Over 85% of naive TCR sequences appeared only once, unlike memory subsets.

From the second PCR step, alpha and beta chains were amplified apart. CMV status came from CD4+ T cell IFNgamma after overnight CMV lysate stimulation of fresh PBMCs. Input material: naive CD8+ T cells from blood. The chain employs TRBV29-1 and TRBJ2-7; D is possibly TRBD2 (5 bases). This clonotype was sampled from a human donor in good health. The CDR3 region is CSVEVGAYEQYF. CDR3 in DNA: TGCAGCGTGGAGGTGGGAGCCTACGAGCAGTACTTC.